The clone carrying this TCR beta chain was seen only once. Antigen unknown. Trimming pared 7 bases from V and 4 bases from J, leaving 12 bases between. The CDR3 has 13 residues. Per germline, CDR1 MNHEY and CDR2 SVGAGI. The method was immunoSEQ multiplex PCR; TCRdb's version includes in-frame clones alone and lacks a portion of them. In the table there are 2.5 million or so clones, roughly 92% of which are singletons. The sample belongs to a study of shared clonotypes between healthy human individuals. Study-wide findings and caveats: A handful of donors shared approximately 5% of their naive CD4 clonotypes.

The sequence came from a man between 18 and 29 years old in good health. Source material: naive CD4+ T cells sorted from blood. Subset of the sample: CD45RA+ positively selected. This chain links TRBV6-5 with TRBJ2-3; D gene uncertain. CDR3 nucleotides: TGTGCCAGCACACGATCTTTTGCAGATACGCAGTATTTT. Its protein product is CASTRSFADTQYF.